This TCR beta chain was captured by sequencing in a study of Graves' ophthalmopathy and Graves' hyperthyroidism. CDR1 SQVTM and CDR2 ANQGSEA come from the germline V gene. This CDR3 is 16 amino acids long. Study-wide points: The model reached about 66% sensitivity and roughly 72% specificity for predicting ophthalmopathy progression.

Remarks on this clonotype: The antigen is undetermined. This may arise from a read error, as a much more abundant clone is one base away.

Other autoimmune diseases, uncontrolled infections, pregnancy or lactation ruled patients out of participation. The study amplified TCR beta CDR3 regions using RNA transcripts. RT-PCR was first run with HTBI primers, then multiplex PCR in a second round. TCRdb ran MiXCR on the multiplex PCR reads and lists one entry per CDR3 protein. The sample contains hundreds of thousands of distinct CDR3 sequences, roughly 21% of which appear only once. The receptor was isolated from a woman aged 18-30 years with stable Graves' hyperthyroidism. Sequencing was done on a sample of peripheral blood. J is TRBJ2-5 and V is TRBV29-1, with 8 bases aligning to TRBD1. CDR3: CSVAQGAGGLQDTQYF. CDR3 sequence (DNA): TGCAGCGTTGCCCAGGGGGCCGGAGGACTTCAAGATACCCAGTACTTC.